One sample yielded the 21 T cell receptor beta chains listed below, sequenced in a study of shared clonotypes between healthy human individuals (dated by TCRdb to between 2020 and 2021). The method was the immunoSEQ multiplex PCR assay. As stored in TCRdb, this immuneACCESS dataset retains in-frame rearrangements with V and J assigned. A fraction of the clones does not appear; measured against another copy, unresolved V genes explain less than half of the discrepancy, and the remainder lacks a known reason. The sample profile shows 1.5 million to 1.9 million clones; 95% to 99% of them were found once. Of the sample, around 0.47% falls within the top ten clones. Material: naive CD4+ T cells sorted from blood. The cell subset or site label for this specimen denotes: CD45RA+ positively selected. These receptors all come from a man under 40 in good health.

The chain couples TRBV10-3 to TRBJ2-2; 8 bases are a match to TRBD1. The germline CDR1 and CDR2 sequences are ENHRY and SYGVKD. This CDR3 contains 14 residues. Trimming removed 6 bases from V and 5 bases from J; junction bases left unmatched: 5. CDR3 protein: CAIRGDRSTGELFF. In DNA form, the CDR3 reads TGTGCCATCAGGGGGGACAGGTCAACCGGGGAGCTGTTTTTT.

As regards this clone: Other DNA sequences from this sample encode an identical CDR3 as well. V gene TRBV9 combines with J gene TRBJ1-1; perhaps TRBD1 as D (5 bases). Looked up from germline, CDR1 is SGDLS and CDR2 is YYNGEE. CDR3 length: 14 residues. The V end lost 0 bases, the J end lost 5 bases, and 11 bases lay between the germline ends. The CDR3 nucleotides read TGTGCCAGCAGCGTAGTCGGGGGATCTACTGAAGCTTTCTTT. This encodes CASSVVGGSTEAFF. Looking up the rest from reference TRBV9 and TRBJ1-1 gives the full variable domain: DSGVTQTPKHLITATGQRVTLRCSPRSGDLSVYWYQQSLDQGLQFLIQYYNGEERAKGNILERFSAQQFPDLHSELNLSSLELGDSALYFCASSVVGGSTEAFFGQGTRLTVV.

V and J are TRBV19 and TRBJ2-1; 7 positions match TRBD1. From germline, CDR1 is LNHDA and CDR2 SQIVND (reference sequence). Trimming at V came to 7 bases and at J to 3 bases, leaving 6 bases not matched to a gene. This CDR3 region has 14 residues. The CDR3 sequence is CASKGAEYYNEQFF. The CDR3, as DNA: TGTGCCAGTAAGGGGGCGGAGTACTACAATGAGCAGTTCTTC. Supplemented by reference TRBV19 and TRBJ2-1, the full variable domain reads DGGITQSPKYLFRKEGQNVTLSCEQNLNHDAMYWYRQDPGQGLRLIYYSQIVNDFQKGDIAEGYSVSREKKESFPLTVTSAQKNPTAFYLCASKGAEYYNEQFFGPGTRLTVL.

V gene TRBV29-1 combines with J gene TRBJ2-7; D possibly corresponds to TRBD2 (6 bases). Trimming removed 4 bases from V and 4 bases from J, with 14 bases in between. Germline CDR1 SQVTM, CDR2 ANQGSEA. The CDR3 has 13 amino acids. The CDR3 bases are TGCAGCGTTGCCGTGGGGGGAGCGTACGAGCAGTACTTC. It yields the protein CSVAVGGAYEQYF.

The chain recombines TRBV27 with TRBJ2-3, with D possibly TRBD2 on 5 matching bases. CDR3 size: 13 residues. Germline V gene lookup returns CDR1 MNHEY and CDR2 SMNVEV (reference sequence). Trimming cost V 8 bases and J 4 bases, with 13 bases left between them. In nucleotides, the CDR3 is TGTGCCAGCCTGGACTCGTTGGCAGATACGCAGTATTTT. Amino acid sequence: CASLDSLADTQYF.

V gene TRBV11-2 combines with J gene TRBJ1-5; maybe TRBD1 (5 bases). The germline CDR1 and CDR2 sequences are SGHAT and FQNNGV. With 4 bases removed from V and 9 bases from J, the gap between germline ends came to 22 bases. This CDR3 is 16 amino acids long. The CDR3 spells CASSSNQGPLRGPQHF. CDR3 DNA: TGTGCCAGCAGCTCAAACCAGGGTCCGCTGCGTGGGCCCCAGCATTTT.

This rearrangement joins TRBV10-3 to TRBJ1-4; no reliable D call. The CDR3 has 15 residues. V was trimmed by 2 bases and J by 4 bases, leaving 11 bases between them. CDR1 ENHRY and CDR2 SYGVKD come from the germline V gene. In DNA, the CDR3 is TGTGCCATCAGTGAGCCCGGAGGGTATAATGAAAAACTGTTTTTT. Residues: CAISEPGGYNEKLFF.

This clone was counted once. The CDR3 DNA reads TGTGCCAGCAGCAACCGACAGGGCCAGCCCCAGCATTTT. Translating gives CASSNRQGQPQHF. This chain links TRBV11-2 with TRBJ1-5; 7 bases map to TRBD1. Losses at the gene ends were 5 bases for V and 7 bases for J; bases not matched to a gene: 5. The CDR3 length is 13 residues. Germline CDR1 reads SGHAT; CDR2 reads FQNNGV.

This chain joins TRBV6-5 and TRBJ2-7; perhaps TRBD1 as D (6 bases). The CDR3 loop spans 14 amino acids. V was clipped by 6 bases and J by 6 bases, with 18 bases between them. The germline gives CDR1 MNHEY, CDR2 SVGAGI. Written as DNA, the CDR3 is TGTGCCAGCAGACCCCAACAATCCAGGGGCGAGCAGTACTTC. Translated, it gives CASRPQQSRGEQYF.

In this sample, this clone turned up once. This chain uses TRBV5-1 with TRBJ2-5; 7 positions match TRBD1. The germline V gene has CDR1 SGHRS and CDR2 YFSETQ. This CDR3 contains 13 residues. The J segment lost 3 bases and the V segment lost 5 bases, leaving 4 bases of the junction unmatched. The CDR3 nucleotides read TGCGCCAGCAGTGGACAGGTAGAAGAGACCCAGTACTTC. Protein: CASSGQVEETQYF.

The rearrangement links TRBV13 to TRBJ2-3, with unresolved D. V was cut by 1 base and J by 6 bases, with 5 bases left in between. The CDR3 totals 12 residues. Germline loops: CDR1 PRHDT, CDR2 FYEKMQ (reference sequence). CDR3 coding DNA: TGTGCCAGCAGCTTAGCTCCGGATACGCAGTATTTT. Residues: CASSLAPDTQYF.

The chain uses TRBV5-1 and TRBJ2-7; D remains unclear. The CDR3 extends over 13 amino acids. Looked up from germline, CDR1 is SGHRS and CDR2 is YFSETQ. The germline V and J ends were trimmed by 4 bases and 3 bases, with 11 bases remaining between them. The CDR3 DNA reads TGCGCCAGCAGCCCCAGTCCGGGCTACGAGCAGTACTTC. It is translated as CASSPSPGYEQYF.

V and J are TRBV7-9 and TRBJ2-4, with D uncertain. Looked up from germline, CDR1 is SEHNR and CDR2 is FQNEAQ (reference sequence). The CDR3 runs to 14 residues. Trimming stripped 5 bases from V and 6 bases from J, with 14 bases between. The CDR3 DNA sequence: TGTGCCAGCAGCACTTCTAGGTCAGGAAACATTCAGTACTTC. This translates into CASSTSRSGNIQYF.

This chain links TRBV19 with TRBJ2-3; maybe TRBD1 (5 bases). Trimming left V 7 bases short and J 2 bases short, with 13 bases between. The germline CDR1 and CDR2 sequences are LNHDA and SQIVND (reference sequence). This CDR3 is built from 14 residues. CDR3 sequence (DNA): TGTGCCAGTAACGTGGGGCTGAACACAGATACGCAGTATTTT. The encoded protein is CASNVGLNTDTQYF.

The gene calls are TRBV28 and TRBJ2-3; 10 nucleotides align to TRBD2. Trimming at V came to 6 bases and at J to 4 bases, leaving 4 bases not matched to a gene. The CDR3 contains 14 residues. In germline, CDR1 is MDHEN, CDR2 SYDVKM. Here the CDR3 reads CASRPGTSADTQYF. In DNA, the CDR3 is TGTGCCAGCAGGCCGGGGACTAGCGCAGATACGCAGTATTTT.

This chain connects TRBV11-2 to TRBJ2-1; TRBD2 matches at 16 bases. The V gene end was trimmed by 5 bases and the J gene end by 5 bases; junction bases not matched to a gene: 9. Germline V gives CDR1 SGHAT, CDR2 FQNNGV. CDR3 length: 18 amino acids. In DNA form, the CDR3 reads TGTGCCAGCAGCACCGGGACTAGCGGGAGGGCCATCAACAATGAGCAGTTCTTC. Translation gives CASSTGTSGRAINNEQFF.

The rearrangement links TRBV2 to TRBJ1-3; D possibly corresponds to TRBD1 (5 bases). CDR1 is SNHLY, CDR2 FYNNEI, per germline. V shed 6 bases and J shed 0 bases, with 15 bases lying between them. This CDR3 region has 16 residues. The CDR3 loop is CASRGDRIFSGNTIYF. In nucleotides, the CDR3 is TGTGCCAGCAGGGGGGACCGAATATTCTCTGGAAACACCATATATTTT.

This clone was seen only once. The chain joins TRBV18 to TRBJ2-1, with D possibly TRBD1 on 5 matching bases. Germline V CDR1 and CDR2: KGHSH, LQKENI. This CDR3 has 16 amino acids. Trimming took off 0 bases at V and 2 bases at J, with 11 bases between the two ends. In nucleotides, the CDR3 is TGTGCCAGCTCACCACCGCCAGGGCCTACCTACAATGAGCAGTTCTTC. Protein product: CASSPPPGPTYNEQFF.

J is TRBJ2-7 and V is TRBV4-1, with a weak D call TRBD1 (6 bases). Between the trimmed V and J ends, which lost 2 bases and 7 bases, there was a span of 12 bases. The length of the CDR3 is 13 residues. CDR1 and CDR2 from the germline V gene are MGHRA and YSYEKL. This CDR3 is CASSQLFRGEQYF. The CDR3 DNA sequence: TGCGCCAGCAGCCAATTATTTAGGGGGGAGCAGTACTTC.

The chain carries TRBV6-7 and TRBJ2-2, with 9 bases matching TRBD2. TRBV6-7 is an open reading frame, and its role is uncertain. The V and J ends lost 7 bases and 5 bases, in that order; junction bases with no gene match: 8. The CDR3 covers 15 residues. As DNA, the CDR3 is TGTGCCAGCACTCGAGGACTAGCGCCGACCGGGGAGCTGTTTTTT. This sequence encodes CASTRGLAPTGELFF.

J is TRBJ2-5 and V is TRBV5-8; a weak D match, TRBD1 (5 bases). The CDR3 totals 14 residues. Between the trimmed V and J ends, which lost 0 bases and 3 bases, there was a span of 9 bases. Germline CDR1 and CDR2: SGHTS and YDEGEE. CDR3 amino acids: CASSLVQGKETQYF. The CDR3 region has the DNA TGTGCCAGCAGCTTGGTCCAGGGAAAAGAGACCCAGTACTTC.